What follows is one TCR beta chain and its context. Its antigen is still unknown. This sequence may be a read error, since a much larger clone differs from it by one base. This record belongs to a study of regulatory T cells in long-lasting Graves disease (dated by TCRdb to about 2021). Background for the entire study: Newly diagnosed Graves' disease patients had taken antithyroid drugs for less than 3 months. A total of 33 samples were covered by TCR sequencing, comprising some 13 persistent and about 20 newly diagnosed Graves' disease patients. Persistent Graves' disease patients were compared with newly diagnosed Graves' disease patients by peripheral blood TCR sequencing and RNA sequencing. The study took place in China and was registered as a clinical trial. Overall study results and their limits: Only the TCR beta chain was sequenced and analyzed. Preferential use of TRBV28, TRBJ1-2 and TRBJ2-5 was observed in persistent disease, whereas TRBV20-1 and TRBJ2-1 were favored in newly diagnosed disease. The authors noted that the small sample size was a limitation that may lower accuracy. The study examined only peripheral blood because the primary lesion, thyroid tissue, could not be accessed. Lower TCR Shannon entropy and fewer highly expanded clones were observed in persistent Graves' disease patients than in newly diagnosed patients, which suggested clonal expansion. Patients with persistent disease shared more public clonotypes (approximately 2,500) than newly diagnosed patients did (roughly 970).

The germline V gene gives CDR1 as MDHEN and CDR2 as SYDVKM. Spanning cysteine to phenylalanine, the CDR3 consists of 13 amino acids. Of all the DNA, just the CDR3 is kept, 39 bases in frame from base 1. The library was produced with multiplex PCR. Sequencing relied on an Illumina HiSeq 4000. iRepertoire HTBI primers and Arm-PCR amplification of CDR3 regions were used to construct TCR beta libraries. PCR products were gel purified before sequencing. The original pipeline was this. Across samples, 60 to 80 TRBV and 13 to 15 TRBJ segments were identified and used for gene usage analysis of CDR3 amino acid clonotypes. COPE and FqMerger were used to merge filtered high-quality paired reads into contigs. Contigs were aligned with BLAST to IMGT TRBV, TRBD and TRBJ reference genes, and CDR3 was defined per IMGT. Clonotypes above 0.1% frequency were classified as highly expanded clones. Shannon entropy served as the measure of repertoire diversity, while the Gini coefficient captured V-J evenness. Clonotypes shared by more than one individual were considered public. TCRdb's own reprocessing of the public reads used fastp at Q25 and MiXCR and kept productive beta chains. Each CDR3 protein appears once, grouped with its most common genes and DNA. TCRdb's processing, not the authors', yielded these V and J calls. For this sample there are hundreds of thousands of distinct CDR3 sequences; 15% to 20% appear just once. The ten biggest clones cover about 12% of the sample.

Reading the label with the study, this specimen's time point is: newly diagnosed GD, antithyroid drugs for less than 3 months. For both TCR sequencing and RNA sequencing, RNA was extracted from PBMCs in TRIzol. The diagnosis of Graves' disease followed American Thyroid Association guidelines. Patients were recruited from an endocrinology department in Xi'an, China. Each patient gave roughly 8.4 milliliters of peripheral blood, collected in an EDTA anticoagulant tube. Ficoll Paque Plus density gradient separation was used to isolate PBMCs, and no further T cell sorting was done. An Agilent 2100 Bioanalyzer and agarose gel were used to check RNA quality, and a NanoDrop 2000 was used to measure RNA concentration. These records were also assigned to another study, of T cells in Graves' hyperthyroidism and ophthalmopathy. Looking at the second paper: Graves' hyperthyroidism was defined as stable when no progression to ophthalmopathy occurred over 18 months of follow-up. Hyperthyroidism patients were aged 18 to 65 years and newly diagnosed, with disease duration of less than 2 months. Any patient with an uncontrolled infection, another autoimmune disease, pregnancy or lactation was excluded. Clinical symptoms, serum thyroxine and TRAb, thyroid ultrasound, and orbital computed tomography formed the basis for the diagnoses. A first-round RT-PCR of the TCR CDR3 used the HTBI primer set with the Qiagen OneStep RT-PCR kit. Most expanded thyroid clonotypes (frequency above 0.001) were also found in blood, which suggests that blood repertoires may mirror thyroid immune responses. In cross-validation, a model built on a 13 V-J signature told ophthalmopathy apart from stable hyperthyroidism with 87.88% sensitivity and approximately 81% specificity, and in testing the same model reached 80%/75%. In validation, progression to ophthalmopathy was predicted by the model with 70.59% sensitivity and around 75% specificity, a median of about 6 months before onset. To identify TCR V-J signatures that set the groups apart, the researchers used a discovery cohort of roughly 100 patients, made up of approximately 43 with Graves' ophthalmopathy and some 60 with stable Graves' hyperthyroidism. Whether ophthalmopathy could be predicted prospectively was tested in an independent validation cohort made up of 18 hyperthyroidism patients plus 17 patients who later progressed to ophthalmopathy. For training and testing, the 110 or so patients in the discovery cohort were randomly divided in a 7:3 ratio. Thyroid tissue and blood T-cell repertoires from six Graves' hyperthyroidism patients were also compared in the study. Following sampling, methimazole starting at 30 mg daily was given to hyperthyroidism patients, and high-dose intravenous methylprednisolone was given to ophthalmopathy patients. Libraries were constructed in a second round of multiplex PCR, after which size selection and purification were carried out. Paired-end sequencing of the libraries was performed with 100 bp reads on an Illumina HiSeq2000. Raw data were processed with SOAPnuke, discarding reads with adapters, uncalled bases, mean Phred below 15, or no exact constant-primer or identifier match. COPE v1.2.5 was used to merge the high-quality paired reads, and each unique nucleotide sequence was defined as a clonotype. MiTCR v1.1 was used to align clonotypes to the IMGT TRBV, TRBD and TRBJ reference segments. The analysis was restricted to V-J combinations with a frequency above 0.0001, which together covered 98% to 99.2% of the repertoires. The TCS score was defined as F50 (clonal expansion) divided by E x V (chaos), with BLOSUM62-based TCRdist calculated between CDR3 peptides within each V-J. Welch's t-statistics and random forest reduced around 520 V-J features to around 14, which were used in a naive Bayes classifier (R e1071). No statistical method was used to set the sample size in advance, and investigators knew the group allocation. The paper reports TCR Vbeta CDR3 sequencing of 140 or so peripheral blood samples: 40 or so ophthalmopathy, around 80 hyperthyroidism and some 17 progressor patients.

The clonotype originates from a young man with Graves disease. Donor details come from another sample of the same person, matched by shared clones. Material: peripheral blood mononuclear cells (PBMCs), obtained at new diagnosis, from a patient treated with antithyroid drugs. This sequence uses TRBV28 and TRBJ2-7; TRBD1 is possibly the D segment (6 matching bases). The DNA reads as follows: TGTGTCAGCACCCCATGGGACAACTACGAGCAGTACTTC. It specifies CVSTPWDNYEQYF.